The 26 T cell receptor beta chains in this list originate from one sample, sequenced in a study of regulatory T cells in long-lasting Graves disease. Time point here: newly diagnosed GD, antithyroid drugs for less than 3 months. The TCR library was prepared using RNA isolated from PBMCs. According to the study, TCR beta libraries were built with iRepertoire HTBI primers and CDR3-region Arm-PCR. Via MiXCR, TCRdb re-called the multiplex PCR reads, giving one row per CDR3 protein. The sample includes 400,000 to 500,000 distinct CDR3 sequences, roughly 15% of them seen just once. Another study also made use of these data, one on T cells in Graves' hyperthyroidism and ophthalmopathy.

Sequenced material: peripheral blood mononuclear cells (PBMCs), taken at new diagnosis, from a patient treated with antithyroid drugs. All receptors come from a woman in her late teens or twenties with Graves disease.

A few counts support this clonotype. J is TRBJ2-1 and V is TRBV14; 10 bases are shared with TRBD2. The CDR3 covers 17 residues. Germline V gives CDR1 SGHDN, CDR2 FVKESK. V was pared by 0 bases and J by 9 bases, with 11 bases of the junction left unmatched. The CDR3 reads CASSQEQGLAGASEQFF. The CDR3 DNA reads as TGTGCCAGCAGCCAAGAACAAGGGCTAGCGGGGGCCAGTGAGCAGTTCTTC.

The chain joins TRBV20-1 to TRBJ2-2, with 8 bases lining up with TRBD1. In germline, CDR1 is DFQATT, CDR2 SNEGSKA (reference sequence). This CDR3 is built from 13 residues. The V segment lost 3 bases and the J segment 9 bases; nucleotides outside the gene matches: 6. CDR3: CSASISGGRELFF. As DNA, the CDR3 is TGCAGTGCTAGCATATCAGGGGGCAGGGAGCTGTTTTTT.

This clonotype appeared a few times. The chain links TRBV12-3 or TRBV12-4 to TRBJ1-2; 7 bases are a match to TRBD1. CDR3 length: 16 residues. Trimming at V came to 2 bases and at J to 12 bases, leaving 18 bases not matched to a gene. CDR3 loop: CASSLSLGQAGNKDTF. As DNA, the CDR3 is TGTGCCAGCAGTTTATCCCTAGGACAGGCAGGTAATAAGGACACCTTC.

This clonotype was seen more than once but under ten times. CDR3 region: CASSHLDYNEQFF. The CDR3 DNA is TGTGCCAGCAGCCACCTAGACTACAATGAGCAGTTCTTC. The chain employs TRBV5-6 and TRBJ2-1; D uncertain. CDR1 and CDR2 (germline): SGHDT, YYEEEE. Deletions cut 4 bases from V and 3 bases from J, with 8 bases between. The CDR3 runs to 13 residues.

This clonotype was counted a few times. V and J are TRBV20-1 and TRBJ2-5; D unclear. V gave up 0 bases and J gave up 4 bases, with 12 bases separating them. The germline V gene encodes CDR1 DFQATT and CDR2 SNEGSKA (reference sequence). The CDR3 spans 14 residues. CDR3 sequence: CSARDPRLVETQYF. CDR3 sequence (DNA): TGCAGTGCTAGAGATCCAAGACTCGTAGAGACCCAGTACTTC.

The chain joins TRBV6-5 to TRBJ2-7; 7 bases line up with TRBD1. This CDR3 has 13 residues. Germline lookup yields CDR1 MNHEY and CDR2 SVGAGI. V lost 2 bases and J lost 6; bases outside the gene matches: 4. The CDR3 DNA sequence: TGTGCCAGCAGTTACACAGACAGGGCCGAGCAGTACTTC. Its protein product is CASSYTDRAEQYF.

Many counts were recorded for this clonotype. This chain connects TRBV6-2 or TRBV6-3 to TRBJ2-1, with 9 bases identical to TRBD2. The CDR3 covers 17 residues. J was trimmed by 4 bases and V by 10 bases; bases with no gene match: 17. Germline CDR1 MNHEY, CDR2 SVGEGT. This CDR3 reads CATATPGATSGYNEQFF. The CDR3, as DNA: TGTGCCACCGCCACCCCGGGTGCTACTAGCGGGTACAATGAGCAGTTCTTC.

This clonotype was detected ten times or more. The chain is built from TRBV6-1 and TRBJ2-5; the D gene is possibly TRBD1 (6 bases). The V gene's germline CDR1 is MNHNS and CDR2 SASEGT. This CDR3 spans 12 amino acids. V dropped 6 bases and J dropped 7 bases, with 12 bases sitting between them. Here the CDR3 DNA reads TGTGCCAGCAGGGACAGTCTGTGGACCCAGTACTTC. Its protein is CASRDSLWTQYF.

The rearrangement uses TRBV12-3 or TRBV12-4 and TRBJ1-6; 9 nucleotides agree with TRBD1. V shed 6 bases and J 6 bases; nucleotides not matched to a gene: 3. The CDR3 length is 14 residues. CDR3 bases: TGTGCCAGCAGGGGACAGGGCCCTAATTCACCCCTCCACTTT. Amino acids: CASRGQGPNSPLHF.

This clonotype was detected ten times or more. For the CDR3, the DNA is TGTGCCACCAGTGCGGTCTCTAGCGGGAGTGTCCCCTACGAGCAGTACTTC. This sequence encodes CATSAVSSGSVPYEQYF. The chain recombines TRBV24-1 with TRBJ2-7; 10 bases line up with TRBD2. The CDR3 sequence is 17 residues long. V dropped 5 bases and J dropped 2; count of bases not matched to a gene: 11. The germline CDR1 and CDR2 sequences are KGHDR and SFDVKD.

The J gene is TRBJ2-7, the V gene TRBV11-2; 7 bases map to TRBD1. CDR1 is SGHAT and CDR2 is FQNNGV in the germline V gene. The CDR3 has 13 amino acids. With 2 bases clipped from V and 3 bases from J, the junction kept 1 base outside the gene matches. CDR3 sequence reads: CASSLWDSYEQYF. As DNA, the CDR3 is TGTGCCAGCAGCTTATGGGACAGCTACGAGCAGTACTTC. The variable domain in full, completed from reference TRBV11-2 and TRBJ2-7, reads EAGVAQSPRYKIIEKRQSVAFWCNPISGHATLYWYQQILGQGPKLLIQFQNNGVVDDSQLPKDRFSAERLKGVDSTLKIQPAKLEDSAVYLCASSLWDSYEQYFGPGTRLTVT.

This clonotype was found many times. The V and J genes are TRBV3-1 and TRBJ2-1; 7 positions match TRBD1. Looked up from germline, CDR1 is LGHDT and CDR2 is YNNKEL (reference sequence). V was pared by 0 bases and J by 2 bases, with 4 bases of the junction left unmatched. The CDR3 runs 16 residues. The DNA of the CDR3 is TGTGCCAGCAGCCAAGACACACAGGGGCCCTACAATGAGCAGTTCTTC. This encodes CASSQDTQGPYNEQFF.

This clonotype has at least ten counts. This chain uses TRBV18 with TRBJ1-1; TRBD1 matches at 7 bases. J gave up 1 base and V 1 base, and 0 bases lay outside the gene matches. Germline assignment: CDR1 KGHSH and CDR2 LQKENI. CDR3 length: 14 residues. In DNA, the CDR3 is TGTGCCAGCTCACCACGACAGGGGAACACTGAAGCTTTCTTT. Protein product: CASSPRQGNTEAFF.

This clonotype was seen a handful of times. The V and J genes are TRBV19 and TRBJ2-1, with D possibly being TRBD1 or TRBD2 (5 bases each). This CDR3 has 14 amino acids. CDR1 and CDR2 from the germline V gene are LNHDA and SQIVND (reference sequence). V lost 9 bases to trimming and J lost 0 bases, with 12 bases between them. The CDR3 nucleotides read TGTGCCAGCAACGGGGCTCTCTCCTACAATGAGCAGTTCTTC. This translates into CASNGALSYNEQFF.

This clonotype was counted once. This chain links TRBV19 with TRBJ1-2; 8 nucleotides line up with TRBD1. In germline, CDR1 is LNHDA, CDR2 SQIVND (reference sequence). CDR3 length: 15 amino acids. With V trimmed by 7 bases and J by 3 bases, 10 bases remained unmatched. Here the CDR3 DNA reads TGTGCCAGTACTACCTTGACAGGGGAGGACTATGGCTACACCTTC. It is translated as CASTTLTGEDYGYTF. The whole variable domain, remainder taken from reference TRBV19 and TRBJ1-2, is DGGITQSPKYLFRKEGQNVTLSCEQNLNHDAMYWYRQDPGQGLRLIYYSQIVNDFQKGDIAEGYSVSREKKESFPLTVTSAQKNPTAFYLCASTTLTGEDYGYTFGSGTRLTVV.

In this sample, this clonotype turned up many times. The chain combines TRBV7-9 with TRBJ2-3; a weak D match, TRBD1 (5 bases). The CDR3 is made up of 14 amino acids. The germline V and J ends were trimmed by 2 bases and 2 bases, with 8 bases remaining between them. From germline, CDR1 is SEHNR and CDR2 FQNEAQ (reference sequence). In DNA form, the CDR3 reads TGTGCCAGCAGCTTATTACAGGCCACAGATACGCAGTATTTT. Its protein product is CASSLLQATDTQYF.

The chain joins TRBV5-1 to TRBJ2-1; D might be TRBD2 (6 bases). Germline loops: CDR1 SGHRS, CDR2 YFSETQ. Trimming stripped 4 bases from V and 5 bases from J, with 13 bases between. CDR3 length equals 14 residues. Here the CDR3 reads CASSPGERDNEQFF. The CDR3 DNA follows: TGCGCCAGCAGCCCGGGGGAACGGGACAATGAGCAGTTCTTC.

CDR3 region: CATSDQGLNYGYTF. The CDR3 DNA reads as TGTGCCACCAGTGACCAGGGACTGAACTATGGCTACACCTTC. This chain connects TRBV24-1 to TRBJ1-2, with D perhaps matching TRBD1 (5 bases). The V gene's germline CDR1 is KGHDR and CDR2 SFDVKD. This CDR3 region has 14 residues. V lost 4 bases and J lost 2, with 10 bases in between.

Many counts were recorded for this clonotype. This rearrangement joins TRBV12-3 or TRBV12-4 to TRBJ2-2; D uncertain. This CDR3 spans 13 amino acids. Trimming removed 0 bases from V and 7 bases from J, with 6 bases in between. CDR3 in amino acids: CASSLALGGELFF. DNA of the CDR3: TGTGCCAGCAGTTTAGCGCTCGGCGGGGAGCTGTTTTTT.

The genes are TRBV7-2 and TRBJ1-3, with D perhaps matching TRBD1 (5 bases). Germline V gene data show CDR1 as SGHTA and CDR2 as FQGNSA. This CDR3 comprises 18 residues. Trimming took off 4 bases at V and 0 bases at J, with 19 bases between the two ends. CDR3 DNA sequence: TGTGCCAGCAGCTCTTCATCCGGGACCCCATACTCTGGAAACACCATATATTTT. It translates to CASSSSSGTPYSGNTIYF.

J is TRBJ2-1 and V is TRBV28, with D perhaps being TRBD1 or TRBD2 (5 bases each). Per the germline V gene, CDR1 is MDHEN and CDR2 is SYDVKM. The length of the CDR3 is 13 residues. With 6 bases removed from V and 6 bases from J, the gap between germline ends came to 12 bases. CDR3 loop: CASRMTEGNEQFF. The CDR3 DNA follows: TGTGCCAGCAGGATGACAGAGGGCAATGAGCAGTTCTTC.

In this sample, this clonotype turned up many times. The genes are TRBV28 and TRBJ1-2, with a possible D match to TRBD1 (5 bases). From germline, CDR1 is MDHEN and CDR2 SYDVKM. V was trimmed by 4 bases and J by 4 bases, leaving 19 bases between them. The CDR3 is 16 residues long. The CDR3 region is CASSSHHDGGVYGYTF. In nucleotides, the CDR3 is TGTGCCAGCAGTTCCCACCACGACGGAGGGGTCTATGGCTACACCTTC.

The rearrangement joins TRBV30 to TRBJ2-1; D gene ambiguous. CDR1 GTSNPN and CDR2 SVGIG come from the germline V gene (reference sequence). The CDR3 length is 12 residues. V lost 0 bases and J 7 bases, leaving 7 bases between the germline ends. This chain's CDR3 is CAWSVSGNEQFF. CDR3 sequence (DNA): TGTGCCTGGAGTGTATCTGGGAATGAGCAGTTCTTC.

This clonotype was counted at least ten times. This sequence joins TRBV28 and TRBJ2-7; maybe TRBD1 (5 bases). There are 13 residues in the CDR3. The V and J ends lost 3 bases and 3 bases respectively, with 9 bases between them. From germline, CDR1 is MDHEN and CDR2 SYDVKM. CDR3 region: CASSFQGNYEQYF. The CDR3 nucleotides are TGTGCCAGCAGTTTCCAGGGAAACTACGAGCAGTACTTC.

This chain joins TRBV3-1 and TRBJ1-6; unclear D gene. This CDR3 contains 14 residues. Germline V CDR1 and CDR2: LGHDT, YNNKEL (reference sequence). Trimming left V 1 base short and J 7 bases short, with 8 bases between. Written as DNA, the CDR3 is TGTGCCAGCAGCCAAGCCGGTTTGAATTCACCCCTCCACTTT. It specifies CASSQAGLNSPLHF.

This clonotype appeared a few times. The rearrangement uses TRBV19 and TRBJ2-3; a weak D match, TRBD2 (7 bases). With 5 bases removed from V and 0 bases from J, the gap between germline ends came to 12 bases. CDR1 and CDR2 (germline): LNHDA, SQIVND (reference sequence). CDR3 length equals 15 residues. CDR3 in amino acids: CASSSKGGSTDTQYF. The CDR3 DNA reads TGTGCCAGTAGTTCCAAGGGGGGGAGCACAGATACGCAGTATTTT.